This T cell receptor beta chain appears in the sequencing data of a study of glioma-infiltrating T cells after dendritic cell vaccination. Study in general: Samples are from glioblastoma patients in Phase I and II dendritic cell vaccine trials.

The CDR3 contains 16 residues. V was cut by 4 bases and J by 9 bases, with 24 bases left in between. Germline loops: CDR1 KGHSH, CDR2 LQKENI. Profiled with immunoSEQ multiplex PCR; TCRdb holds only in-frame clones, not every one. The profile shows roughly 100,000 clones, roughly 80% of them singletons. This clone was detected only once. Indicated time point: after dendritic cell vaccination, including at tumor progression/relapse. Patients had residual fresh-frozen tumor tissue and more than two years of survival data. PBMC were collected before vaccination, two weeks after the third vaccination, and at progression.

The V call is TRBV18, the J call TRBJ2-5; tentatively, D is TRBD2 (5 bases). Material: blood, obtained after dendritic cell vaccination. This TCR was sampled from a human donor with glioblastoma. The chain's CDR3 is CASSRDQENGAGAQYF. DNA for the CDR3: TGTGCCAGCTCACGTGACCAGGAAAATGGCGCCGGGGCCCAGTACTTC.